The clone carrying this T cell receptor (beta chain) occurred a few times. Its cognate antigen is unknown. The entry originates in a study of shared clonotypes between healthy human individuals. The donors, all of them Caucasian adults, lived in Nashville, Tennessee. The split of CD4+ cells yielded CD45RA+ naive and CD45RA-negative memory subsets. Libraries were prepared by immunoSEQ multiplex PCR; TCRdb keeps only in-frame clonotypes and omits some of them. Among about 980,000 clones listed, around three quarters were seen once. General study points: Generally, naive subsets came out with larger estimated richness than memory subsets. A few donors showed sharing of approximately 4.7% of naive CD4 clonotypes.

Germline V lookup: CDR1 LNHDA, CDR2 SQIVND (reference sequence). The CDR3 totals 14 residues. Trimming took 5 bases from V and 8 from J, leaving 15 bases between them. This receptor was taken from a young man in good health. The sample consisted of memory CD4+ T cells sorted from blood. Subset described: CD45RA-negative fraction. This rearrangement joins TRBV19 to TRBJ1-4; D is unresolved. CDR3 DNA sequence: TGTGCCAGTAGTGCCGGCGAGCCTGGGGAAAAACTGTTTTTT. Translated: CASSAGEPGEKLFF.